One sample yielded the 19 T cell receptor beta chains listed below, sequenced in a study of blood T cell repertoires in COVID-19. Sequencing used immunoSEQ multiplex PCR; TCRdb keeps in-frame clones, though not all of them. The sample has approximately 200,000 clones, around nine tenths seen once. Sequenced: PBMCs or T cells enriched from blood (not recorded which). The source is a woman under 40 who had been exposed to COVID-19.

The chain recombines TRBV6-5 with TRBJ2-7; D may be TRBD2 (6 bases). Per germline, CDR1 MNHEY and CDR2 SVGAGI. This CDR3 has 15 amino acids. Trimming took off 2 bases at V and 2 bases at J, with 13 bases between the two ends. The CDR3 sequence is CASSYGGMRAYEQYF. The CDR3 region has the DNA TGTGCCAGCAGTTACGGGGGGATGAGAGCCTACGAGCAGTACTTC.

The CDR3 bases are TGTGCCAGCTCGACCAGGGATTTAGCCAACAACTATGGCTACACCTTC. It encodes CASSTRDLANNYGYTF. V and J are TRBV19 and TRBJ1-2; a possible D gene is TRBD1 (5 bases). CDR1 is LNHDA, CDR2 SQIVND, per germline (reference sequence). V lost 9 bases to trimming and J lost 2 bases, with 22 bases between them. This CDR3 spans 16 amino acids.

The chain couples TRBV18 to TRBJ1-1; 7 nucleotides agree with TRBD1. Germline loops: CDR1 KGHSH, CDR2 LQKENI. V gave up 0 bases and J gave up 0 bases; unmatched junction bases: 10. The CDR3 has 18 amino acids. CDR3 DNA: TGTGCCAGCTCACCACCTTCTAGGGGACAGATAATGAACACTGAAGCTTTCTTT. This gives the protein CASSPPSRGQIMNTEAFF.

The chain is built from TRBV7-6 and TRBJ2-2; 10 bases line up with TRBD2. The CDR3 is made up of 18 amino acids. V gave up 0 bases and J gave up 6 bases; unmatched junction bases: 10. CDR1 SGHVS and CDR2 FNYEAQ come from the germline V gene. CDR3 region: CASSLAGLAGVVSGELFF. CDR3 DNA: TGTGCCAGCAGCTTAGCGGGGCTAGCGGGAGTGGTTTCCGGGGAGCTGTTTTTT.

The chain recombines TRBV7-9 with TRBJ1-4, with 12 bases identical to TRBD1. CDR3 length equals 19 residues. J lost 2 bases, V lost 3 bases, and 10 bases had no gene match. CDR1 is SEHNR, CDR2 FQNEAQ, per germline (reference sequence). CDR3 coding DNA: TGTGCCAGCAGCTTGAGCTGGGACAGGGGGCGTGGGACTAATGAAAAACTGTTTTTT. Its protein is CASSLSWDRGRGTNEKLFF.

The V and J genes are TRBV29-1 and TRBJ2-4, with 10 bases aligning to TRBD1. With V trimmed by 7 bases and J by 0 bases, 12 bases remained unmatched. The CDR3 sequence is 17 residues long. The germline gives CDR1 SQVTM, CDR2 ANQGSEA. CDR3 residues: CSAGGTGEFLAKNIQYF. The CDR3 DNA is TGCAGCGCCGGAGGGACAGGGGAGTTCCTAGCCAAAAACATTCAGTACTTC.

The genes are TRBV7-2 and TRBJ1-1; D unresolved. This CDR3 contains 14 residues. V gave up 6 bases and J gave up 7 bases, with 18 bases separating them. Germline CDR1 is SGHTA and CDR2 is FQGNSA. CDR3 nucleotides: TGTGCCAGCAGTAATTCAGGTAGACCTATTGAAGCTTTCTTT. Its protein product is CASSNSGRPIEAFF.

J is TRBJ1-5 and V is TRBV28; D not resolved. This CDR3 has 13 amino acids. V was clipped by 7 bases and J by 4 bases, with 11 bases between them. Looked up from germline, CDR1 is MDHEN and CDR2 is SYDVKM. The CDR3: CASNVGVNQPQHF. The CDR3 DNA sequence: TGTGCCAGCAATGTGGGAGTGAATCAGCCCCAGCATTTT.

This clone has just one count. This sequence joins TRBV4-1 and TRBJ2-4, with 14 nucleotides matching TRBD2. V trimming: 1 base; J trimming: 3 bases; junction bases outside the gene matches: 5. The germline V gene encodes CDR1 MGHRA and CDR2 YSYEKL. CDR3 length equals 18 residues. The CDR3 region is CASSQAGLAGEGKNIQYF. The CDR3, as DNA: TGCGCCAGCAGCCAAGCGGGACTAGCGGGAGAAGGCAAAAACATTCAGTACTTC.

This rearrangement joins TRBV7-9 to TRBJ1-1, with D possibly being TRBD1 (6 bases). The V end lost 1 base, the J end lost 1 base, and 22 bases lay between the germline ends. CDR1 SEHNR and CDR2 FQNEAQ come from the germline V gene (reference sequence). The CDR3 totals 19 residues. The CDR3 DNA is TGTGCCAGCAGCTTAGTAAGGGGGGGGGACATCCCAAGGAACACTGAAGCTTTCTTT. Translating gives CASSLVRGGDIPRNTEAFF.

This clone was picked up one time. This sequence joins TRBV25-1 and TRBJ2-1; D may be TRBD2 (6 bases). Germline CDR1 MGHDK, CDR2 SYGVNS. This CDR3 has 14 amino acids. Trimming pared 5 bases from V and 4 bases from J, leaving 12 bases between. The DNA of the CDR3 is TGTGCCAGCAGTTGGGGGACTCGTTACAATGAGCAGTTCTTC. Translation: CASSWGTRYNEQFF.

The chain employs TRBV9 and TRBJ1-2, with a possible D match to TRBD1 (6 bases). The CDR3 is 16 residues long. V lost 0 bases and J 4 bases, leaving 16 bases between the germline ends. Per the germline V gene, CDR1 is SGDLS and CDR2 is YYNGEE. The CDR3 sequence is CASSVAWGRKAYGYTF. The CDR3, as DNA: TGTGCCAGCAGCGTAGCGTGGGGGCGCAAGGCCTATGGCTACACCTTC. The full variable domain, rest sourced from reference TRBV9 and TRBJ1-2, is DSGVTQTPKHLITATGQRVTLRCSPRSGDLSVYWYQQSLDQGLQFLIQYYNGEERAKGNILERFSAQQFPDLHSELNLSSLELGDSALYFCASSVAWGRKAYGYTFGSGTRLTVV.

The chain has TRBV25-1 and TRBJ1-2; TRBD1 agrees at 9 bases. Germline V gene data show CDR1 as MGHDK and CDR2 as SYGVNS. The CDR3 is made up of 18 amino acids. Losses at the gene ends were 3 bases for V and 4 bases for J; bases not matched to a gene: 15. Written as DNA, the CDR3 is TGTGCCAGCAGTGATCTCACTTTGACAGGGGGGGGAACCTATGGCTACACCTTC. It codes for CASSDLTLTGGGTYGYTF.

The CDR3 reads CASSLGSRGIPYEQYF. The CDR3 nucleotides read TGTGCCAGCAGCTTGGGATCCCGGGGGATACCCTACGAGCAGTACTTC. The chain carries TRBV5-5 and TRBJ2-7, with a weak D call TRBD2 (6 bases). This CDR3 has 16 residues. Germline values: CDR1 SGHKS, CDR2 YYEKEE (reference sequence). V was shortened by 0 bases and J by 2 bases, with 15 bases between the two germline ends.

This rearrangement joins TRBV4-2 to TRBJ1-1; D uncertain. Germline-derived CDR1 and CDR2 are LGHNA and YNFKEQ. V was cut by 1 base and J by 0 bases, with 9 bases left in between. CDR3 length: 15 amino acids. CDR3 in DNA: TGTGCCAGCAGCCAAGGCCCATCTATGAACACTGAAGCTTTCTTT. It encodes CASSQGPSMNTEAFF.

This chain's CDR3 is CASSQLAGGTYEQYF. CDR3 DNA sequence: TGCGCCAGCAGCCAATTGGCGGGAGGGACATACGAGCAGTACTTC. J is TRBJ2-7 and V is TRBV4-1; 9 bases align to TRBD2. Unmatched junction bases numbered 6, after V lost 2 bases and J lost 4 bases. CDR1 is MGHRA and CDR2 is YSYEKL in the germline V gene. The CDR3 has 15 amino acids.

The table lists this clone with many counts. The gene calls are TRBV4-1 and TRBJ2-2; 10 bases map to TRBD2. There are 17 residues in the CDR3. Germline trimming cut 0 bases from V and 4 bases from J; bases unmatched to any gene: 5. Germline V gene lookup returns CDR1 MGHRA and CDR2 YSYEKL. Written as DNA, the CDR3 is TGCGCCAGCAGCCAAGATGGGCTAGCGGGAGTCACCGGGGAGCTGTTTTTT. Its protein product is CASSQDGLAGVTGELFF.

V and J are TRBV10-1 and TRBJ1-1; no clear D. The V end lost 4 bases, the J end lost 0 bases, and 6 bases lay between the germline ends. This CDR3 is built from 13 residues. Germline V gives CDR1 WNHNN, CDR2 SYGVQD (reference sequence). CDR3 nucleotides: TGCGCCAGCAGTGGAAGCCTGAACACTGAAGCTTTCTTT. It specifies CASSGSLNTEAFF.

This chain uses TRBV9 with TRBJ2-5; possibly TRBD1 for D (5 bases). The CDR3 has 16 residues. CDR1 is SGDLS, CDR2 YYNGEE, per germline. Deletions cut 3 bases from V and 4 bases from J, with 19 bases between. This CDR3 reads CASSGRLSGAGETQYF. CDR3 nucleotides: TGTGCCAGCAGCGGACGCTTGAGTGGGGCTGGAGAGACCCAGTACTTC. The variable domain in full, completed from reference TRBV9 and TRBJ2-5, reads DSGVTQTPKHLITATGQRVTLRCSPRSGDLSVYWYQQSLDQGLQFLIQYYNGEERAKGNILERFSAQQFPDLHSELNLSSLELGDSALYFCASSGRLSGAGETQYFGPGTRLLVL.